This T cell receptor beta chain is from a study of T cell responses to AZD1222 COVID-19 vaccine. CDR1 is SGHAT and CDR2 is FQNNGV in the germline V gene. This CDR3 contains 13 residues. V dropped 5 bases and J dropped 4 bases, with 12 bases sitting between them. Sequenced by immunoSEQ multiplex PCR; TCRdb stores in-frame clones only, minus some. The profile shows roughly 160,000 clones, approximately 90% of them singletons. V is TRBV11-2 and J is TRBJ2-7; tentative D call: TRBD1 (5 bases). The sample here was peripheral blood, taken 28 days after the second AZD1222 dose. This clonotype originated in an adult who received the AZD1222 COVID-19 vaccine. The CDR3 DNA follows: TGTGCCAGCAGCCAGGGAATTTCGTACGAGCAGTACTTC. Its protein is CASSQGISYEQYF.